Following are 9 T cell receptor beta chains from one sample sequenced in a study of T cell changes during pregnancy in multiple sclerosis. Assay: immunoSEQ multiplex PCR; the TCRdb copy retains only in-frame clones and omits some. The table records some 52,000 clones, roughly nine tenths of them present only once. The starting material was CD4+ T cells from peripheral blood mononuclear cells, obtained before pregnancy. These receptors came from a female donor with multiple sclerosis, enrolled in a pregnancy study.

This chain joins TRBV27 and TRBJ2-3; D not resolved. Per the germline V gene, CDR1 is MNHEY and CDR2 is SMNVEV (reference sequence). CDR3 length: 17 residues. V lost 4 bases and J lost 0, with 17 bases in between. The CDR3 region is CASSSSPLYPSTDTQYF. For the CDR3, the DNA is TGTGCCAGCAGTTCCTCGCCCCTCTATCCTAGCACAGATACGCAGTATTTT.

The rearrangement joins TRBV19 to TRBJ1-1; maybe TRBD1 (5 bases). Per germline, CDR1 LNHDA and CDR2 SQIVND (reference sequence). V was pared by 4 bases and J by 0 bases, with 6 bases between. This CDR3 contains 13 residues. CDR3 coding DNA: TGTGCCAGTAGTACGACAGTGAACACTGAAGCTTTCTTT. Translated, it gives CASSTTVNTEAFF.

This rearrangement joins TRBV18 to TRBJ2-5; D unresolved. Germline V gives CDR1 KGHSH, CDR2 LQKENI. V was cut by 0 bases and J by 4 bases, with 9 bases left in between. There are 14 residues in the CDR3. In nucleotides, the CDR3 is TGTGCCAGCTCACCACCGCCACCTAGAGAGACCCAGTACTTC. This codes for CASSPPPPRETQYF.

The CDR3 loop is CASRLTGGSGNTIYF. The CDR3 DNA is TGCGCCAGCAGACTGACAGGGGGCTCTGGAAACACCATATATTTT. V gene TRBV5-1 combines with J gene TRBJ1-3; 9 nucleotides align to TRBD1. The CDR3 is 15 amino acids. CDR1 is SGHRS and CDR2 is YFSETQ in the germline V gene. V lost 5 bases and J lost 0; bases outside the gene matches: 3.

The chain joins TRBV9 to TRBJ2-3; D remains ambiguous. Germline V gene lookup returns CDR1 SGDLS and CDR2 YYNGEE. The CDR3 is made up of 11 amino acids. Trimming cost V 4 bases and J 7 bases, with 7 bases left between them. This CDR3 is CASSSQNTQYF. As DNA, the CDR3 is TGTGCCAGCAGCTCGCAGAATACGCAGTATTTT.

The CDR3, as DNA: TGCGCCAGCAGCCCGGGAGCTAGCACAGATACGCAGTATTTT. Its protein product is CASSPGASTDTQYF. The rearrangement links TRBV5-1 to TRBJ2-3, with D tentatively TRBD2 (6 bases). V was cut by 4 bases and J by 0 bases, with 9 bases left in between. This CDR3 region has 14 residues. Germline V CDR1 and CDR2: SGHRS, YFSETQ.

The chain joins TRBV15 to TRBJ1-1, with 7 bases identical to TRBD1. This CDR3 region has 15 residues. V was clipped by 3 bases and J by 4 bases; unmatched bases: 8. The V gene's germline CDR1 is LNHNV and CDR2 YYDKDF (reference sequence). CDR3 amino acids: CATSRLDRSATEAFF. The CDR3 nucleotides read TGTGCCACCAGCAGGCTGGACAGGTCGGCCACTGAAGCTTTCTTT.

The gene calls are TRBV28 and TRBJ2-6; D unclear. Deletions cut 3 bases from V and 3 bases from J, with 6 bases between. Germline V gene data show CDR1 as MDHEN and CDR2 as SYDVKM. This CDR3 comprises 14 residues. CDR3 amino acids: CASSFESGANVLTF. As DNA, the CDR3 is TGTGCCAGCAGTTTCGAGAGTGGGGCCAACGTCCTGACTTTC.

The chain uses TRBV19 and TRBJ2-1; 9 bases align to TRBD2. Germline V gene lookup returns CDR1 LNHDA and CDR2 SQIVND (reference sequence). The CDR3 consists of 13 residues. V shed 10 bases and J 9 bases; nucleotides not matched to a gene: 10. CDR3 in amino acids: CATDTGTSTEQFF. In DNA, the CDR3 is TGTGCCACCGATACCGGGACTAGCACTGAGCAGTTCTTC.